A single sample is the source of the 32 T cell receptor beta chains below, sequenced in a study of blood T cell repertoires in COVID-19. TCRdb's copy holds only in-frame clones and misses some; the assay was immunoSEQ multiplex PCR. The sample has 350,000 to 450,000 clones, roughly 85% seen once. The sample comprised peripheral blood. The source of these receptors is a young woman with acute or convalescent COVID-19.

The genes are TRBV6-5 and TRBJ2-3; TRBD1 matches 8 bases. CDR3 length equals 13 residues. The V segment lost 5 bases and the J segment 10 bases; nucleotides outside the gene matches: 8. The V gene's germline CDR1 is MNHEY and CDR2 SVGAGI. Written as DNA, the CDR3 is TGTGCCAGCAGTCGACAGGGGTCAAGCGCGCAGTATTTT. It encodes CASSRQGSSAQYF.

In its sample, this clone was seen once. The DNA of the CDR3 is TGTGCCAGCAGCAGGGACAGGGCGAACGAAAAACTGTTTTTT. Translating it yields CASSRDRANEKLFF. V and J are TRBV5-4 and TRBJ1-4; 9 nucleotides align to TRBD1. This CDR3 contains 14 residues. The junction had 6 bases not matched to a gene; V was cut back by 4 bases and J by 8 bases. The germline CDR1 and CDR2 sequences are SGHNT and YYREEE (reference sequence).

The V gene is TRBV5-1, the J gene TRBJ1-2, with 9 positions matching TRBD1. Germline V gene lookup returns CDR1 SGHRS and CDR2 YFSETQ. Trimming took 4 bases from V and 0 from J; bases not matched to a gene: 7. The CDR3 is made up of 16 amino acids. CDR3 coding DNA: TGCGCCAGCAGCCCGGGACAGGGTCTCACTAACTATGGCTACACCTTC. This translates into CASSPGQGLTNYGYTF.

Details on this clone: The same CDR3 also results from other DNA sequences found in this sample. The V gene is TRBV4-1, the J gene TRBJ2-5, with D unclear. Trimming pared 1 base from V and 1 base from J, leaving 7 bases between. In germline, CDR1 is MGHRA, CDR2 YSYEKL. This CDR3 has 14 residues. The CDR3 bases are TGCGCCAGCAGCCAAGGAGGAGTCCAAGAGACCCAGTACTTC. Protein: CASSQGGVQETQYF.

For this clone: With a much larger clone just one base away, this may be a read error. This sample includes further DNA sequences coding for the same CDR3. This chain connects TRBV2 to TRBJ2-1, with 9 nucleotides matching TRBD1. The CDR3 extends over 12 amino acids. Germline CDR1 reads SNHLY; CDR2 reads FYNNEI. With V trimmed by 6 bases and J by 8 bases, 2 bases remained unmatched. CDR3 amino acids: CASRDRGDEQFF. CDR3 bases: TGTGCCAGCAGGGACAGGGGCGATGAGCAGTTCTTC.

The chain has TRBV18 and TRBJ1-5; 8 nucleotides agree with TRBD1. Germline CDR1 reads KGHSH; CDR2 reads LQKENI. V gave up 3 bases and J gave up 5 bases; unmatched junction bases: 6. CDR3 size: 15 residues. The CDR3 DNA is TGTGCCAGCTCACCGGATCAGGGGGCCCATCAGCCCCAGCATTTT. It yields the protein CASSPDQGAHQPQHF.

This clone showed up just once. This rearrangement joins TRBV2 to TRBJ1-3; a weak D match, TRBD1 (6 bases). The CDR3 loop spans 15 amino acids. V dropped 9 bases and J dropped 4 bases, with 19 bases sitting between them. The germline V gene has CDR1 SNHLY and CDR2 FYNNEI. DNA of the CDR3: TGTGCCAGAGAGGGGGATACAGGCGACGGAAACACCATATATTTT. Translating it yields CAREGDTGDGNTIYF.

The chain uses TRBV27 and TRBJ1-1; D perhaps matches TRBD1 (6 bases). Germline CDR1 and CDR2: MNHEY and SMNVEV (reference sequence). The CDR3 runs to 15 residues. V was clipped by 6 bases and J by 1 base, with 15 bases between them. The CDR3 DNA reads as TGTGCCAGCAGACCTCTAACAGGGCAGAACACTGAAGCTTTCTTT. This encodes CASRPLTGQNTEAFF.

The chain has TRBV5-5 and TRBJ2-5; possibly TRBD1 for D (6 bases). Germline V gene sequence: CDR1 SGHKS, CDR2 YYEKEE (reference sequence). V lost 4 bases, J lost 0 bases, and 13 bases lay in between. This CDR3 contains 15 residues. The CDR3 here is CASSRDTSYQETQYF. The CDR3 nucleotides read TGTGCCAGCAGCCGGGACACGTCGTACCAAGAGACCCAGTACTTC.

V usage is TRBV10-3 and J usage is TRBJ2-1; 14 bases agree with TRBD2. The CDR3 spans 15 residues. Germline V gene data show CDR1 as ENHRY and CDR2 as SYGVKD. The trim removed 2 bases at V and 6 bases at J, leaving 0 bases unmatched. As DNA, the CDR3 is TGTGCCATCAGTGAGGGGACTAGCGGGAGCAATGAGCAGTTCTTC. It translates to CAISEGTSGSNEQFF.

V is TRBV15 and J is TRBJ1-4, with 9 nucleotides matching TRBD1. Germline-derived CDR1 and CDR2 are LNHNV and YYDKDF (reference sequence). CDR3 size: 15 residues. V was clipped by 1 base and J by 4 bases; unmatched bases: 1. The DNA of the CDR3 is TGTGCCACCAGCAGAGGACAGGGGGATAATGAAAAACTGTTTTTT. This sequence encodes CATSRGQGDNEKLFF.

The chain combines TRBV13 with TRBJ1-1; D gene unclear. Trimming cost V 2 bases and J 1 base, with 11 bases left between them. The CDR3 runs 15 residues. Germline lookup yields CDR1 PRHDT and CDR2 FYEKMQ (reference sequence). The CDR3 region is CASSLMARSNTEAFF. For the CDR3, the DNA is TGTGCCAGCAGCTTAATGGCCAGATCGAACACTGAAGCTTTCTTT.

This clone has a handful of counts. CDR3 nucleotides: TGTGCCAGCAGCCGACAGGGATCATACAATGAGCAGTTCTTC. It yields the protein CASSRQGSYNEQFF. This chain uses TRBV7-8 with TRBJ2-1, with 7 bases that match TRBD1. Germline CDR1 SGHVS, CDR2 FQNEAQ. This CDR3 is built from 14 residues. V gave up 5 bases and J gave up 4 bases; unmatched junction bases: 5.

This clone was observed at least ten times. This rearrangement joins TRBV6-5 to TRBJ1-5; unclear D gene. V lost 6 bases to trimming and J lost 4 bases, with 10 bases between them. Germline lookup yields CDR1 MNHEY and CDR2 SVGAGI. The CDR3 sequence is 13 residues long. CDR3 nucleotides: TGTGCCAGCAGCGCCGCGGTGAATCAGCCCCAGCATTTT. This codes for CASSAAVNQPQHF.

The rearrangement uses TRBV19 and TRBJ2-1; the D gene is possibly TRBD1 (5 bases). V was pared by 3 bases and J by 3 bases, with 18 bases between. The CDR3 spans 17 residues. Germline V gene lookup returns CDR1 LNHDA and CDR2 SQIVND (reference sequence). The CDR3 bases are TGTGCCAGTAGTATGGATGGGGTGGCAGGGTTCTACAATGAGCAGTTCTTC. This sequence encodes CASSMDGVAGFYNEQFF.

The V call is TRBV5-4, the J call TRBJ1-4; 9 bases are a match to TRBD1. The CDR3 runs 15 residues. Germline V CDR1 and CDR2: SGHNT, YYREEE (reference sequence). The V segment lost 4 bases and the J segment 5 bases; nucleotides outside the gene matches: 6. The CDR3 loop reads CASSPDRGKNEKLFF. The DNA for the CDR3 is TGTGCCAGCAGCCCGGACAGGGGCAAGAATGAAAAACTGTTTTTT.

This rearrangement joins TRBV5-5 to TRBJ2-1, with 10 bases that match TRBD2. Germline CDR1 is SGHKS and CDR2 is YYEKEE (reference sequence). CDR3 length equals 13 residues. Trimming at V came to 3 bases and at J to 16 bases, leaving 10 bases not matched to a gene. CDR3 nucleotide sequence: TGTGCCAGCAGCTACCTAGCGGGGGTCCCTCTTTTCTTC. Translated, it gives CASSYLAGVPLFF.

The chain employs TRBV5-8 and TRBJ2-2, with TRBD1 matching over 7 bases. The trim removed 5 bases at V and 5 bases at J, leaving 12 bases unmatched. Looked up from germline, CDR1 is SGHTS and CDR2 is YDEGEE. The CDR3 contains 16 residues. The CDR3 DNA follows: TGTGCCAGCAGTAGACGATGGACAGGCCGAACCGGGGAGCTGTTTTTT. Protein sequence: CASSRRWTGRTGELFF.

V gene TRBV7-2 combines with J gene TRBJ1-3; 8 nucleotides agree with TRBD1. The junction had 2 bases not matched to a gene; V was cut back by 5 bases and J by 2 bases. CDR1 SGHTA and CDR2 FQGNSA come from the germline V gene. This CDR3 has 14 residues. The CDR3: CASSKTGAGNTIYF. The CDR3 DNA reads as TGTGCCAGCAGCAAGACAGGGGCTGGAAACACCATATATTTT.

The rearrangement links TRBV7-2 to TRBJ1-3; 9 bases map to TRBD1. The CDR3 totals 12 residues. Germline CDR1 SGHTA, CDR2 FQGNSA. With V trimmed by 6 bases and J by 15 bases, 9 bases remained unmatched. The CDR3 loop is CASSYGDRVTYF. As DNA, the CDR3 is TGTGCCAGCAGTTATGGGGACAGGGTAACATATTTT. The variable domain in full, with the rest retrieved from reference TRBV7-2 and TRBJ1-3, is GAGVSQSPSNKVTEKGKDVELRCDPISGHTALYWYRQSLGQGLEFLIYFQGNSAPDKSGLPSDRFSAERTGGSVSTLTIQRTQQEDSAVYLCASSYGDRVTYFGEGSWLTVV.

This chain uses TRBV9 with TRBJ1-1; the D gene is possibly TRBD1 (5 bases). The germline V gene encodes CDR1 SGDLS and CDR2 YYNGEE. The CDR3 runs 16 residues. Between the trimmed V and J ends, which lost 3 bases and 0 bases, there was a span of 15 bases. The CDR3 here is CASSAPDNSMNTEAFF. DNA of the CDR3: TGTGCCAGCAGCGCCCCGGACAACTCAATGAACACTGAAGCTTTCTTT. Full variable domain (rest looked up from reference TRBV9 and TRBJ1-1): DSGVTQTPKHLITATGQRVTLRCSPRSGDLSVYWYQQSLDQGLQFLIQYYNGEERAKGNILERFSAQQFPDLHSELNLSSLELGDSALYFCASSAPDNSMNTEAFFGQGTRLTVV.

The V and J genes are TRBV21-1 and TRBJ2-1; the DNA was not used to check the table's D call, TRBD1. TRBV21-1 is shown as a pseudogene. The CDR3 spans 17 residues. The CDR3 protein is CASCNSVQAGYYNEQFF. DNA for the CDR3: TGTGCCAGCTGCAACTCTGTACAGGCCGGGTACTACAATGAGCAGTTCTTC.

This clone occurred many times. V is TRBV14 and J is TRBJ2-5; D is ambiguous. V was trimmed by 1 base and J by 5 bases, leaving 11 bases between them. The CDR3 is made up of 14 amino acids. Germline V lookup: CDR1 SGHDN, CDR2 FVKESK. The CDR3 loop reads CASSQGARSETQYF. The CDR3 bases are TGTGCCAGCAGCCAAGGGGCCAGGTCCGAGACCCAGTACTTC.

The genes are TRBV2 and TRBJ2-2, with D tentatively TRBD2 (6 bases). Trimming took off 7 bases at V and 1 base at J, with 13 bases between the two ends. CDR3 length equals 15 residues. CDR1 is SNHLY, CDR2 FYNNEI, per germline. The chain's CDR3 is CASNPGTLNTGELFF. The CDR3 nucleotides are TGTGCCAGCAACCCAGGGACTTTGAACACCGGGGAGCTGTTTTTT.

The genes are TRBV9 and TRBJ2-7; 7 nucleotides agree with TRBD1. Germline CDR1 is SGDLS and CDR2 is YYNGEE. V was clipped by 4 bases and J by 7 bases; unmatched bases: 11. The CDR3 runs to 14 residues. Written as DNA, the CDR3 is TGTGCCAGCAGCTCAGGAGAGGGGGCGAAGGAGCAGTACTTC. Protein: CASSSGEGAKEQYF.

This rearrangement joins TRBV5-1 to TRBJ2-7; the match to TRBD2 covers 10 bases. The CDR3 covers 14 residues. Germline trimming cut 6 bases from V and 4 bases from J; bases unmatched to any gene: 7. Per germline, CDR1 SGHRS and CDR2 YFSETQ. The CDR3 sequence: CASTPSGSGYEQYF. The CDR3 DNA is TGCGCCAGCACCCCTAGCGGGAGTGGATACGAGCAGTACTTC. Full variable domain (outside the CDR3, taken from reference TRBV5-1 and TRBJ2-7): KAGVTQTPRYLIKTRGQQVTLSCSPISGHRSVSWYQQTPGQGLQFLFEYFSETQRNKGNFPGRFSGRQFSNSRSEMNVSTLELGDSALYLCASTPSGSGYEQYFGPGTRLTVT.

This chain links TRBV21-1 with TRBJ2-7; TRBD1 was called by the table and not checked on the DNA. TRBV21-1 is given as a pseudogene. The CDR3 covers 11 residues. The chain's CDR3 is CASQQGGEQYF. The CDR3 coding sequence is TGTGCCAGCCAACAGGGGGGCGAGCAGTACTTC.

CDR3 DNA sequence: TGTGCCAGCAGTTTAAGCTATGGGACTAGCGCCAATGAGCAGTTCTTC. Protein: CASSLSYGTSANEQFF. The chain joins TRBV28 to TRBJ2-1; TRBD2 agrees at 10 bases. The length of the CDR3 is 16 residues. With V trimmed by 2 bases and J by 6 bases, 7 bases remained unmatched. Germline lookup yields CDR1 MDHEN and CDR2 SYDVKM.

The chain joins TRBV7-9 to TRBJ1-1; 9 bases map to TRBD1. Germline values: CDR1 SEHNR, CDR2 FQNEAQ (reference sequence). The CDR3 contains 17 residues. V was clipped by 5 bases and J by 7 bases; unmatched bases: 17. The CDR3 coding sequence is TGTGCCAGCAGCCTGTGGACAGGGGCGGATTGGGTTGTTGAAGCTTTCTTT. It specifies CASSLWTGADWVVEAFF.

J is TRBJ2-7 and V is TRBV19; 7 bases are shared with TRBD2. Germline CDR1 is LNHDA and CDR2 is SQIVND (reference sequence). CDR3 size: 13 residues. J gave up 3 bases and V 1 base, and 0 bases lay outside the gene matches. The CDR3 protein is CASSIASGYEQYF. DNA of the CDR3: TGTGCCAGTAGTATAGCTAGCGGCTACGAGCAGTACTTC.

This chain uses TRBV5-1 with TRBJ2-7, with TRBD1 matching over 10 bases. The CDR3 spans 15 residues. Germline V gene sequence: CDR1 SGHRS, CDR2 YFSETQ. Trimming removed 7 bases from V and 2 bases from J; junction bases left unmatched: 9. The CDR3 bases are TGCGCCAGCTCCGCTCCCGACAGGGGGCCCTACGAGCAGTACTTC. This codes for CASSAPDRGPYEQYF.

This chain connects TRBV2 to TRBJ1-5; D gene ambiguous. Germline lookup yields CDR1 SNHLY and CDR2 FYNNEI. The CDR3 runs 13 residues. V dropped 4 bases and J dropped 0 bases, with 4 bases sitting between them. The CDR3 sequence: CASSVNSNQPQHF. The CDR3 DNA is TGTGCCAGCAGTGTTAATAGCAATCAGCCCCAGCATTTT.